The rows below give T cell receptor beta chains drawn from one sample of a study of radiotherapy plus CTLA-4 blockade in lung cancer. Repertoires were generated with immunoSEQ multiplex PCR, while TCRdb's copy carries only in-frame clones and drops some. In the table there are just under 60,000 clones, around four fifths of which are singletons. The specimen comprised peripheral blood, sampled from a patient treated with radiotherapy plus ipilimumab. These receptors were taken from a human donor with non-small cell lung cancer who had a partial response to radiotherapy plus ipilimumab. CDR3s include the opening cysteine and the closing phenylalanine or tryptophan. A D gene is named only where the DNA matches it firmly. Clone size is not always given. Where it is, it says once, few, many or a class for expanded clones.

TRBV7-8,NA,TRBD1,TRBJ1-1,TGTGCCAGCAGCTTAGCTCGGGACAGGGGGGGTGGCACTGAAGCTTTCTTT,CASSLARDRGGGTEAFF
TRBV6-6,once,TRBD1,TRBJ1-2,TGTGCCAGCAGTTACTCGAAAAATCAGGGGGACTATGGCTACACCTTC,CASSYSKNQGDYGYTF
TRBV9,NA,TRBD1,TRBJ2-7,TGTGCCAGCAGCGCGGGACAGGGGGCGTTTGAGCAGTACTTC,CASSAGQGAFEQYF
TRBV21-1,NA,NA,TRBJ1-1,TGTGCCAGCAGCATGTCACGGACAGTCATGAACACTGAAGCTTTCTTT,CASSMSRTVMNTEAFF
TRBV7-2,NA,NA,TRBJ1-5,TGTGCCAGCAGCCCTGTTGGAGGTAGCAATCAGCCCCAGCATTTT,CASSPVGGSNQPQHF
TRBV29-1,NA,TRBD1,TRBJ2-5,TGCAGCGTGGACAGGGATGATAAAGAGACCCAGTACTTC,CSVDRDDKETQYF
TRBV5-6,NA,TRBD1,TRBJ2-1,TGTGCCAGCCAATTCGGACAGGGCTCCAATGAGCAGTTCTTC,CASQFGQGSNEQFF
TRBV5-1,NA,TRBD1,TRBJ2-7,TGCGCCAGCAGCCCTGGTCGGGGACAGGGTGACTTGCAGTACTTC,CASSPGRGQGDLQYF
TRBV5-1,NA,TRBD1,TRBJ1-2,TGCGCCAGCAGTACGGACAGGGGCTCGAGAGGCTACACCTTC,CASSTDRGSRGYTF
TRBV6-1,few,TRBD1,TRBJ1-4,TGTGCCAGCAGTGAATTGATGCTACAGGGGAGCAATGAAAAACTGTTTTTT,CASSELMLQGSNEKLFF
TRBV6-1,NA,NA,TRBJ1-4,TGTGCCAGCAGTGAAGTAATTGACAGATCCGCGAATGAAAAACTGTTTTTT,CASSEVIDRSANEKLFF
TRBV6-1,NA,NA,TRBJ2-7,TGTGCCAGCACTCGCGGGACCGCTCTGGGCGAGCAGTACTTC,CASTRGTALGEQYF
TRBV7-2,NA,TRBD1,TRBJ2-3,TGTGCCAGCAGCTCTCGACAGGGGGTCCCAGATACGCAGTATTTT,CASSSRQGVPDTQYF
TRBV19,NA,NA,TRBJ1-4,TGTGCCAGTAGTATAGGGGCAGGACTTCGCGGTGAAAAACTGTTTTTT,CASSIGAGLRGEKLFF
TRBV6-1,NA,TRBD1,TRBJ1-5,TGTGCCAGCAGTGAGAACAGGGGGCGCAGCAATCAGCCCCAGCATTTT,CASSENRGRSNQPQHF
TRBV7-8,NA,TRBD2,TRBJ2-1,TGTGCCAGCAGCTTACAGTCACTAGCGGGGGTCAATGAGCAGTTCTTC,CASSLQSLAGVNEQFF
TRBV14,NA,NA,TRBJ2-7,TGTGCCAGCAGCCAGGCCCGACTTGGCGGGTTTAAGCAGTACTTC,CASSQARLGGFKQYF
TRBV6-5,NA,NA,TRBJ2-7,TGTGCCAGCAGGAGAACAGGGAGCTCCTACGAGCAGTACTTC,CASRRTGSSYEQYF
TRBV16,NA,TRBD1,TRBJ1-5,TGTGCCAGCAGCCAAGGACAGGGGGCGTCTCAGCCCCAGCATTTT,CASSQGQGASQPQHF
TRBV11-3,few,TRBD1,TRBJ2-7,TGTGCCAGCAGCTTCGGACAGGGGCCTACCTACGAGCAGTACTTC,CASSFGQGPTYEQYF
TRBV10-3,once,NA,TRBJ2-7,TGTGCCATCACCCCGGGGTGGGTTAGGGCCTTCGAGCAGTACTTC,CAITPGWVRAFEQYF
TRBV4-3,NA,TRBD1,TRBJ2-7,TGCGCCAGCAGCCAAGATCGGGGACAGGGCTACGAGCAGTACTTC,CASSQDRGQGYEQYF
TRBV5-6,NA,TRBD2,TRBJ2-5,TGTGCCAGCAGTCGTGGAGCTAGCGGGGGCGGGGAGACCCAGTACTTC,CASSRGASGGGETQYF
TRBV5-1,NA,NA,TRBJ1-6,TGCGCCAGCAGCTTGGCGGGTGATTCACCCCTCCACTTT,CASSLAGDSPLHF
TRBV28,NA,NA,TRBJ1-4,TGTGCCAGCAGTTCAAGCGGGACACGGGTTATGGAAAAACTGTTTTTT,CASSSSGTRVMEKLFF
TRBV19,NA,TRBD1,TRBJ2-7,TGTGCCAGTAGAGACAGGGGTACCTACGAGCAGTACTTC,CASRDRGTYEQYF
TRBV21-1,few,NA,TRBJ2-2,TGTGCCAGCAGCAAAGAATCACTAGCGGAAAACACCGGGGAGCTGTTTTTT,CASSKESLAENTGELFF
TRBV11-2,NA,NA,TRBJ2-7,TGTGCCAGCAGCTTAGCTTCAGGGCGGGAGCAGTACTTC,CASSLASGREQYF
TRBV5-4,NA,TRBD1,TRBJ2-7,TGTGCCAGCAGCTCGATGACAGGGCACTACGAGCAGTACTTC,CASSSMTGHYEQYF
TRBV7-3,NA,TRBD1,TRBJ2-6,TGTGCCAGCAGCTCCCTAGGGACAGCCGGGGCCAACGTCCTGACTTTC,CASSSLGTAGANVLTF
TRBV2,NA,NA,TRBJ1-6,TGTGCCAGCAGTGAACCAGGAGGGCGAGGTAATTCACCCCTCCACTTT,CASSEPGGRGNSPLHF
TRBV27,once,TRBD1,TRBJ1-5,TGTGCCAGCAGTTCCACAGGGGGATCAGGACAGCCCCAGCATTTT,CASSSTGGSGQPQHF
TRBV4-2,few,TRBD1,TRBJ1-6,TGTGCCAGCAGCCAAGATTGGACAGGATCGTATTCACCCCTCCACTTT,CASSQDWTGSYSPLHF
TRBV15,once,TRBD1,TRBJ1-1,TGTGCCACCAGCAGAGGGTCGCAGGGGGCCACTGAAGCTTTCTTT,CATSRGSQGATEAFF
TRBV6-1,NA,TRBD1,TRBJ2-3,TGTGCCAGCGGGGACAGTGGGGGAGATACGCAGTATTTT,CASGDSGGDTQYF
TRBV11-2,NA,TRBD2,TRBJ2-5,TGTGCCAGCAGCGTGGGACTAGCGGAAGAGACCCAGTACTTC,CASSVGLAEETQYF
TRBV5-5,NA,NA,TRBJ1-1,TGTGCCAGCAGCTCCCCGGACACTTCTTTGAACACTGAAGCTTTCTTT,CASSSPDTSLNTEAFF
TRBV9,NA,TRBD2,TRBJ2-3,TGTGCCAGCAGCGTAGGGGGACTAGCAAGCACAGATACGCAGTATTTT,CASSVGGLASTDTQYF
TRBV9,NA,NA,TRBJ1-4,TGTGCCAGCAGCGCCACAGGGCAATGGAGTGAAAAACTGTTTTTT,CASSATGQWSEKLFF
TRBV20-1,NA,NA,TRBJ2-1,TGCAGTGCCCTTAGCGTGGAGCAGTTCTTC,CSALSVEQFF
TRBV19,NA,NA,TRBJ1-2,TGTGCCAGCAAGGGGGACTATGGCTACACCTTC,CASKGDYGYTF
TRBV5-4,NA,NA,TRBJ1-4,TGTGCCAGCGGTCGGGGGACGAATGAAAAACTGTTTTTT,CASGRGTNEKLFF
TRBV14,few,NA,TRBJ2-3,TGTGCCAGCAGCCAAGATTGGGGGCTTAGCACAGATACGCAGTATTTT,CASSQDWGLSTDTQYF
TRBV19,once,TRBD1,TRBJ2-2,TGTGCCAGCTTTAAGGGGCAGGGGGCTGACACCGGGGAGCTGTTTTTT,CASFKGQGADTGELFF
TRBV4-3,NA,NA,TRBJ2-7,TGCGCCAGCAGTCCTAATACAGGAGAATACGAGCAGTACTTC,CASSPNTGEYEQYF
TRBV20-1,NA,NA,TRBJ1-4,TGCAGTGCTAGAGCTAACGAAAAACTGTTTTTT,CSARANEKLFF
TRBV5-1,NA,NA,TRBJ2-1,TGCGCCAGCAGCTTGGAGGGGAATGAGCAGTTCTTC,CASSLEGNEQFF
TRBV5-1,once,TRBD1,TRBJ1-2,TGCGCCAGCAGCTTGGCTAACAGGGGTTGGGATGGCTACACCTTC,CASSLANRGWDGYTF
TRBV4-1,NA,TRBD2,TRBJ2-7,TGCGCCAGCAGCCAAGAGGGAGCGGGGGCCTACGAGCAGTACTTC,CASSQEGAGAYEQYF
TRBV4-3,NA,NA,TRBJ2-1,TGCGCCAGCAGCCAAGATGGCAGGTCCTACAATGAGCAGTTCTTC,CASSQDGRSYNEQFF
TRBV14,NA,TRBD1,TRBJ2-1,TGTGCCAGCAGCCAAGCGCAGGGGGCCGATGAGCAGTTCTTC,CASSQAQGADEQFF
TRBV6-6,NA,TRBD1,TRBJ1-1,TGTGCCAGCAGTTACTCGAGGGACAGGGGCACTGAAGCTTTCTTT,CASSYSRDRGTEAFF
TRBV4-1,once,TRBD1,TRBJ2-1,TGCGCCAGCAGCCAGGACGGGACAGACAACAATGAGCAGTTCTTC,CASSQDGTDNNEQFF
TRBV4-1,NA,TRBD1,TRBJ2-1,TGCGCCAGCAGCCAACCGCAGGGGGCCCCTCGCTACAATGAGCAGTTCTTC,CASSQPQGAPRYNEQFF
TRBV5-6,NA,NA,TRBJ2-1,TGTGCCAGCAGCTCGGGACTTTACAATGAGCAGTTCTTC,CASSSGLYNEQFF
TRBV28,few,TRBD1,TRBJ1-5,TGTGCCAGCAGGGGGACAGGGGTACAGCCCCAGCATTTT,CASRGTGVQPQHF